This T cell receptor (beta chain) was identified in a study of human T cells and chemical hapten exposure. Overall study context: Small volume differences among pooled libraries mainly caused per-sample TCR yield variation.

Findings of the study overall: High-frequency TCRs, those above 1 in 1000, stayed the same after DPC sensitization.

Ends included, the CDR3 has 8 residues. As for time point: healthy volunteer bleed at 6 weeks. Extraction of total RNA was performed on unfractionated whole blood. In the case of this clonotype: The antigen is not known. The final CDR3 position lacks the conserved phenylalanine or tryptophan, pointing to a likely read error. No DNA is shown, since the ends of the CDR3 on it are uncertain; the CDR3 is the one TCRdb lists.

Each cDNA molecule in the library carried unique molecular identifiers. In the original workflow: Ranging from roughly 23,224 to 750,000, TCR counts per sample had a median value of around 90,000. TCRdb re-analysed the RACE reads in MiXCR, keeping a single row per CDR3 protein. The V and J calls here are based on TCRdb, not the publication. Among approximately 81,000 distinct CDR3 sequences, 8.6% were seen once, and the ten largest hold approximately 1.4%. The chain recombines TRBV21-1 with TRBJ1-5. TRBV21-1 is listed as a pseudogene. This receptor was obtained from a male donor in good health. Some clones in this sample may be carry-over from other donors' samples. Sequenced input: whole blood. The CDR3 loop is CASSNRSV.